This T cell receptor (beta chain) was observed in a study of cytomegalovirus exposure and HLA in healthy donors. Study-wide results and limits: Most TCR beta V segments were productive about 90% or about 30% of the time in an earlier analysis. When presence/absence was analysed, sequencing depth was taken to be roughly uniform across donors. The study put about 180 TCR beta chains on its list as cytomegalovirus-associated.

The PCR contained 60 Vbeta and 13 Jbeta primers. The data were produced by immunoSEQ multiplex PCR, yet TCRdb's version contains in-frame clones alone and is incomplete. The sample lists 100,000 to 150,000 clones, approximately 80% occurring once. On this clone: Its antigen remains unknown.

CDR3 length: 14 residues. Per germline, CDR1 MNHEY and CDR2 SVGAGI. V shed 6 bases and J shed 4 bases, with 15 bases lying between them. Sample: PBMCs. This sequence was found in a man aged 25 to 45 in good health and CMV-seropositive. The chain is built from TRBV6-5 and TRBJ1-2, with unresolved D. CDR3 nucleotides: TGTGCCAGCAGCCCCCTAGCAGGCACCTATGGCTACACCTTC. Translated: CASSPLAGTYGYTF.